This TCR beta chain is drawn from a study of T cells in Graves' hyperthyroidism and ophthalmopathy (dated by TCRdb to the late 2010s). General notes on the study: Peripheral blood was collected at initial diagnosis, before any treatment. To identify distinguishing TCR V-J signatures, a discovery cohort of 100 patients was used, comprising 40 to 45 with Graves' ophthalmopathy and roughly 60 with stable Graves' hyperthyroidism. After sampling, hyperthyroidism patients received methimazole starting at 30 mg daily, and ophthalmopathy patients received high-dose intravenous methylprednisolone. Prospective prediction of ophthalmopathy was tested in an independent validation cohort consisting of 18 to 20 hyperthyroidism patients and more than 15 patients who later progressed to ophthalmopathy. In addition, the study compared T-cell repertoires in thyroid tissue and in blood from roughly six Graves' hyperthyroidism patients. The paper describes TCR Vbeta CDR3 sequencing of 135 peripheral blood samples, made up of 43 ophthalmopathy patients, 70 to 75 hyperthyroidism patients and about 17 progressor patients. The 100 or so discovery patients were randomly divided into training and test sets at a 7:3 ratio. Findings and caveats that apply to the study as a whole: Sample size was not statistically predetermined, and investigators were not blinded to group allocation. Ophthalmopathy was separated from stable hyperthyroidism by a 13 V-J signature model, with about 88% sensitivity and approximately 84% specificity obtained in cross-validation and 80%/75% obtained in testing. Blood samples also contained most of the expanded thyroid clonotypes (frequency above 0.001), which suggests that blood repertoires may reflect thyroid immune responses. During validation, the model predicted progression to ophthalmopathy a median of roughly 7.1 months ahead of onset, with around 71% sensitivity and 72.22% specificity.

This clonotype was detected many times. Its antigen remains undetermined. Per-base quality was not reported, and no clone a single base away is much larger than it. According to the germline V gene (reference sequence), CDR1 reads DFQATT and CDR2 reads SNEGSKA. V is cut by 2 bases and J by 8 bases, and the space between the germline ends is 13 bases. The CDR3 numbers 13 residues from cysteine through phenylalanine. Just the 39-base CDR3 DNA is kept, in frame starting at base 1. The TCR beta CDR3 regions were amplified from RNA transcripts. For the first round of RT-PCR on the TCR CDR3, the HTBI primer set was used together with the Qiagen OneStep RT-PCR kit. Libraries were constructed in a second round of multiplex PCR, after which size selection and purification were performed. Paired-end sequencing of the libraries was performed with 100 bp reads on an Illumina HiSeq2000. On the authors' methods: Raw data were processed with SOAPnuke, discarding reads with adapters, uncalled bases, mean Phred below 15, or no exact constant-primer or identifier match. High-quality paired reads were merged with COPE v1.2.5, and unique nucleotide sequences were defined as clonotypes. MiTCR v1.1 was used to align clonotypes to the IMGT TRBV, TRBD and TRBJ reference segments. Analysis was restricted to V-J combinations with a frequency above 0.0001, which covered 98% to 99.2% of repertoires. A TCS score was defined as the ratio between F50 (clonal expansion) and ExV (chaos), using BLOSUM62-based TCRdist between CDR3 peptides within each V-J. Welch's t-statistics and random forest reduced roughly 500 V-J features to roughly 13, which were used in a naive Bayes classifier (R e1071). TCRdb reprocessing: public reads trimmed at Q25 with fastp, clones called with MiXCR, in-frame beta chains kept. All rows with the same CDR3 protein become a single entry with the most common DNA and genes. TCRdb's processing, not the authors' own work, is the source of the V and J calls. This sample holds over 700,000 distinct CDR3 sequences; 18% were observed only once. Of the sample, roughly a sixth is held by the ten largest clones.

The hyperthyroidism patients were between 18 and 65 years old and newly diagnosed, with a disease duration of less than 2 months. Any patient with an uncontrolled infection, another autoimmune disease, pregnancy or lactation was excluded. Clinical symptoms, serum thyroxine and TRAb, thyroid ultrasound, and orbital computed tomography formed the basis for the diagnoses. Blood from progressor patients was collected at the time of first diagnosis with hyperthyroidism, before any ophthalmopathy symptoms had appeared. Ficoll-Paque density gradient centrifugation was used to isolate PBMCs from around 10 ml of fresh peripheral blood. Progressor patients were defined as those initially diagnosed with Graves' hyperthyroidism in whom ophthalmopathy developed during follow-up. Trizol reagent was used to extract total RNA, and RNA quality was then checked on an Agilent 2100 Bioanalyzer.

The receptor chain draws on TRBV20-1 and TRBJ2-1; the D gene identity is not certain. This TCR came from a woman between 50 and 59 years old with Graves' hyperthyroidism that later progressed to Graves' ophthalmopathy. The specimen sequenced was blood. The CDR3 reads as follows: CSARPTTHDEQFF. The DNA is TGCAGTGCTAGACCCACTACCCATGATGAGCAGTTCTTC.